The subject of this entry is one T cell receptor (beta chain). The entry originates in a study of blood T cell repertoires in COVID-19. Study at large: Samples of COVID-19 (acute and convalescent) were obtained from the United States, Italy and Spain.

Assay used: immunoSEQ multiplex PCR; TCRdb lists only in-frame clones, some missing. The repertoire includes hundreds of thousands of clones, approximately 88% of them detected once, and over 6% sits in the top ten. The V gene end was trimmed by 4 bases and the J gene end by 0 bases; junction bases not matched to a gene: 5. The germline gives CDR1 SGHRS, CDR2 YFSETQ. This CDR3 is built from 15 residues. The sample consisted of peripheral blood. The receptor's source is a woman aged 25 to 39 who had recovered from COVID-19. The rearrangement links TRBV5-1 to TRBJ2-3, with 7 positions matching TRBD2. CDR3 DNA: TGCGCCAGCAGCCCCTCTAGCGGTAGCACAGATACGCAGTATTTT. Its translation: CASSPSSGSTDTQYF.